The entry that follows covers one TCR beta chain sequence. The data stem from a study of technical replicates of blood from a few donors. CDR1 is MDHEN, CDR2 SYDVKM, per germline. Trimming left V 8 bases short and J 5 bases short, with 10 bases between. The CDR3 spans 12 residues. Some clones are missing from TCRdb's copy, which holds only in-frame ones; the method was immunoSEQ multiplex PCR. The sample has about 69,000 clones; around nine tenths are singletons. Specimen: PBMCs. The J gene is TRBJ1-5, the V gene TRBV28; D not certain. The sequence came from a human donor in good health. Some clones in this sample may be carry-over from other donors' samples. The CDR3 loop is CASSGNDQPQHF. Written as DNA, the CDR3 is TGTGCCAGCTCCGGGAACGATCAGCCCCAGCATTTT.